The next 10 T cell receptor beta chains were all read from a single sample in a study of OX40 agonist ivuxolimab in advanced cancers. Clones were sequenced by immunoSEQ multiplex PCR, and TCRdb holds only the in-frame ones, with some missing. The sample has 34,000 or so clones; roughly four fifths are singletons. The sample in question was CD4+ or CD8+ T cells sorted from blood, obtained in a trial of the OX40 agonist ivuxolimab. Receptor source: an adult with an advanced solid tumor such as melanoma, head and neck, liver or kidney cancer.

The chain is built from TRBV18 and TRBJ2-1; tentatively, D is TRBD1 or TRBD2 (5 bases each). V lost 3 bases and J lost 9, with 18 bases in between. The CDR3 spans 15 residues. Germline V gene lookup returns CDR1 KGHSH and CDR2 LQKENI. The CDR3 DNA sequence: TGTGCCAGCTCACCTACCGGGACCGCTAATTTTGAGCAGTTCTTC. Residues: CASSPTGTANFEQFF.

Within the sample, this clone is medium-sized. The chain uses TRBV4-1 and TRBJ2-7; perhaps TRBD2 as D (5 bases). Trimming removed 0 bases from V and 2 bases from J, with 17 bases in between. This CDR3 comprises 17 residues. The germline V gene has CDR1 MGHRA and CDR2 YSYEKL. In DNA, the CDR3 is TGCGCCAGCAGCCAAGATCGCCGCGGGTCGATTCCCTACGAGCAGTACTTC. Protein sequence: CASSQDRRGSIPYEQYF.

This chain joins TRBV18 and TRBJ2-7, with 11 bases matching TRBD1. Germline CDR1 KGHSH, CDR2 LQKENI. The V segment lost 3 bases and the J segment 0 bases; nucleotides outside the gene matches: 1. The CDR3 has 15 residues. CDR3 bases: TGTGCCAGCTCACCGGGGACAGGGGGCTCCTACGAGCAGTACTTC. This encodes CASSPGTGGSYEQYF.

The chain links TRBV7-7 to TRBJ2-7, with a weak D call TRBD2 (5 bases). Trimming cost V 1 base and J 3 bases, with 10 bases left between them. The length of the CDR3 is 14 residues. Germline V gene data show CDR1 as SSHAT and CDR2 as FNYEAQ (reference sequence). CDR3 sequence reads: CASSLGAGGYEQYF. DNA of the CDR3: TGTGCCAGCAGCTTAGGGGCGGGTGGCTACGAGCAGTACTTC.

The chain joins TRBV2 to TRBJ1-6; TRBD1 agrees at 11 bases. V was pared by 3 bases and J by 10 bases, with 11 bases of the junction left unmatched. CDR1 and CDR2 (germline): SNHLY, FYNNEI. The CDR3 contains 17 residues. This CDR3 reads CASSEGTGGSRISPLHF. As DNA, the CDR3 is TGTGCCAGCAGTGAGGGGACAGGGGGTTCGCGAATATCACCCCTCCACTTT. The variable domain in full, with the rest retrieved from reference TRBV2 and TRBJ1-6, is EPEVTQTPSHQVTQMGQEVILRCVPISNHLYFYWYRQILGQKVEFLVSFYNNEISEKSEIFDDQFSVERPDGSNFTLKIRSTKLEDSAMYFCASSEGTGGSRISPLHFGNGTRLTVT.

This clone appeared once. The chain carries TRBV15 and TRBJ2-5; D unresolved. The CDR3 sequence is 15 residues long. Deletions cut 4 bases from V and 6 bases from J, with 18 bases between. The germline V gene encodes CDR1 LNHNV and CDR2 YYDKDF (reference sequence). CDR3 coding DNA: TGTGCCACCAGCACTACAAAGGCACCCCGACAGACCCAGTACTTC. It is translated as CATSTTKAPRQTQYF.

V is TRBV7-6 and J is TRBJ1-6; D gene uncertain. The CDR3 has 12 amino acids. CDR1 and CDR2 (germline): SGHVS, FNYEAQ. V was shortened by 5 bases and J by 6 bases, with 5 bases between the two germline ends. The CDR3 nucleotides read TGTGCCAGCAGCCTCGGTAATTCACCCCTCCACTTT. Its protein is CASSLGNSPLHF.

The V call is TRBV11-3, the J call TRBJ1-1; weak D call: TRBD1 (5 bases). The CDR3 consists of 14 residues. CDR1 SGHNT and CDR2 YENEEA come from the germline V gene. V shed 2 bases and J shed 1 base, with 8 bases lying between them. CDR3 DNA: TGTGCCAGCAGCTTAAGGGGCAAGAACACTGAAGCTTTCTTT. It translates to CASSLRGKNTEAFF.

The V gene is TRBV6-6, the J gene TRBJ1-1, with a weak D call TRBD1 (5 bases). The CDR3 runs 14 residues. Germline V gene lookup returns CDR1 MNHNY and CDR2 SVGAGI (reference sequence). V lost 5 bases, J lost 3 bases, and 13 bases lay in between. CDR3 sequence (DNA): TGTGCCAGCAGTCCCGCAGTAGGGGACACTGAAGCTTTCTTT. Its translation is CASSPAVGDTEAFF.

V gene TRBV7-9 combines with J gene TRBJ2-1; tentatively, D is TRBD2 (6 bases). The V gene lost 5 bases and the J gene lost 6 bases, with 17 bases spanning the gap. The CDR3 sequence is 15 residues long. Germline values: CDR1 SEHNR, CDR2 FQNEAQ (reference sequence). The CDR3, as DNA: TGTGCCAGCAGCCCAGAGGGACTGATTAGCAATGAGCAGTTCTTC. Amino acids: CASSPEGLISNEQFF.